This TCR beta chain was documented in a study of blood T cell repertoires in COVID-19. Looking at the study overall: The samples span acute and convalescent COVID-19 from the United States, Italy and Spain.

Per the study methods: Estimates of nucleated cell counts were drawn from the amplification of reference gene primers. TCRdb's table, derived via immunoSEQ multiplex PCR, lists solely in-frame clones and lacks some. V and J calls and clone size are copied from that table; D and trimming were computed from the DNA. The sample carries 220,000 or so clones, roughly 84% recorded once. The germline V gene has CDR1 LGHDT and CDR2 YNNKEL (reference sequence). V was pared by 4 bases and J by 7 bases, with 14 bases between. The CDR3 is 14 residues long. The sequence derives from a woman aged 55-75 years with acute or convalescent COVID-19. Sequenced material: peripheral blood. The chain combines TRBV3-1 (or the pseudogene TRBV3-2) with TRBJ2-1; tentatively, D is TRBD1 (5 bases). The CDR3 region has the DNA TGTGCCAGCAGCCTCACTGGGGCAGGGAATGAGCAGTTCTTC. Its protein is CASSLTGAGNEQFF.